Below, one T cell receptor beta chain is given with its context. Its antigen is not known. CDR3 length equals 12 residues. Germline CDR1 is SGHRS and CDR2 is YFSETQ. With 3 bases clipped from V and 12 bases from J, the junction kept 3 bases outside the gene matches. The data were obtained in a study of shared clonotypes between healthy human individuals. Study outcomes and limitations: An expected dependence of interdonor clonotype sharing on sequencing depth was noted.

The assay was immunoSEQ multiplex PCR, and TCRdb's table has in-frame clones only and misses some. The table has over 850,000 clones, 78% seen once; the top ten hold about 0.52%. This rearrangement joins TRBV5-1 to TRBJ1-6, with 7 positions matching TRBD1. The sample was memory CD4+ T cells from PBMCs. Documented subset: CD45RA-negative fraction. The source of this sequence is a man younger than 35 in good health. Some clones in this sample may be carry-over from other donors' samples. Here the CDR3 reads CASSSDRVPLHF. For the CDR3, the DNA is TGCGCCAGCAGCTCCGACAGGGTACCCCTCCACTTT.